One and the same sample provided the 24 T cell receptor beta chains below, sequenced in a study of T cell responses to AZD1222 COVID-19 vaccine. The method was immunoSEQ multiplex PCR; TCRdb's version includes in-frame clones alone and lacks a portion of them. The sample includes 150,000 or so clones, around 89% of them seen just once. The specimen was peripheral blood, collected on day 0 of AZD1222 vaccination. The receptors were sampled from an adult in good health.

CDR3 in DNA: TGTGCCAGCAGATACGTACAGGGGACCAACACTGAAGCTTTCTTT. The encoded protein is CASRYVQGTNTEAFF. This chain links TRBV6-5 with TRBJ1-1; 7 bases align to TRBD1. V shed 6 bases, J shed 2 bases, and the junction held 9 bases outside the gene matches. The germline V gene has CDR1 MNHEY and CDR2 SVGAGI. CDR3 length: 15 amino acids.

The chain links TRBV6-4 to TRBJ2-3, with 8 bases matching TRBD1. J was trimmed by 5 bases and V by 5 bases; bases with no gene match: 6. This CDR3 is 14 amino acids long. The germline CDR1 and CDR2 sequences are MRHNA and SNTAGT. The CDR3 DNA reads TGTGCCAGCAGTTCAGGGGGCCTACAAGATACGCAGTATTTT. Encoded protein: CASSSGGLQDTQYF.

The CDR3 DNA reads TGCGCCAGCAGCTTGGCCGGACAGGGGATCGGGGAGACCCAGTACTTC. This codes for CASSLAGQGIGETQYF. V and J are TRBV5-1 and TRBJ2-5; TRBD1 matches at 9 bases. The CDR3 covers 16 residues. Germline loops: CDR1 SGHRS, CDR2 YFSETQ. V was pared by 0 bases and J by 5 bases, with 8 bases of the junction left unmatched.

The chain joins TRBV9 to TRBJ1-1; 10 positions agree with TRBD1. CDR1 and CDR2 from the germline V gene are SGDLS and YYNGEE. The CDR3 extends over 15 amino acids. V was clipped by 0 bases and J by 6 bases; unmatched bases: 5. CDR3 sequence (DNA): TGTGCCAGCAGCGTAGCGGGACAGGGGAGGTCTGAAGCTTTCTTT. It is translated as CASSVAGQGRSEAFF.

The V and J genes are TRBV6-5 and TRBJ2-5; 9 nucleotides agree with TRBD2. V trimming: 6 bases; J trimming: 4 bases; junction bases outside the gene matches: 9. This CDR3 has 15 residues. CDR1 is MNHEY, CDR2 SVGAGI, per germline. DNA for the CDR3: TGTGCCAGCAGCCGTCCGGGACTAGCCGGAGAGACCCAGTACTTC. This sequence encodes CASSRPGLAGETQYF.

The genes are TRBV19 and TRBJ2-7, with D possibly being TRBD1 (6 bases). CDR3 length equals 15 residues. Germline values: CDR1 LNHDA, CDR2 SQIVND (reference sequence). Deletions cut 3 bases from V and 0 bases from J, with 12 bases between. CDR3 bases: TGTGCCAGTAGTATTGGGACACAAAGCTCCTACGAGCAGTACTTC. As protein: CASSIGTQSSYEQYF. The whole variable domain, remainder taken from reference TRBV19 and TRBJ2-7, is DGGITQSPKYLFRKEGQNVTLSCEQNLNHDAMYWYRQDPGQGLRLIYYSQIVNDFQKGDIAEGYSVSREKKESFPLTVTSAQKNPTAFYLCASSIGTQSSYEQYFGPGTRLTVT.

The chain employs TRBV19 and TRBJ1-2, with D tentatively TRBD1 (6 bases). The germline V gene has CDR1 LNHDA and CDR2 SQIVND (reference sequence). V was cut by 2 bases and J by 4 bases, with 26 bases left in between. The CDR3 covers 19 residues. Written as DNA, the CDR3 is TGTGCCAGTAGTATAAAAAAAGGAACAGGGTTCCCCCTGGGCTATGGCTACACCTTC. It translates to CASSIKKGTGFPLGYGYTF.

DNA of the CDR3: TGTGCCAGCAGCTTGGTGCAGGAGGGCCCCTATGGCTACACCTTC. Protein product: CASSLVQEGPYGYTF. This rearrangement joins TRBV5-6 to TRBJ1-2; no firm D call. CDR1 is SGHDT and CDR2 is YYEEEE in the germline V gene. The V end lost 0 bases, the J end lost 4 bases, and 13 bases lay between the germline ends. CDR3 length equals 15 residues.

The chain couples TRBV6-5 to TRBJ1-6; TRBD1 matches 7 bases. J was trimmed by 7 bases and V by 8 bases; bases with no gene match: 11. The germline CDR1 and CDR2 sequences are MNHEY and SVGAGI. The CDR3 length is 15 residues. The CDR3 reads CASPGQVAPNSPLHF. The CDR3, as DNA: TGTGCCAGCCCCGGACAGGTGGCCCCGAATTCACCCCTCCACTTT.

This clone was detected a few times. The V gene is TRBV6-6, the J gene TRBJ2-7; a possible D gene is TRBD2 (5 bases). The length of the CDR3 is 13 residues. Germline loops: CDR1 MNHNY, CDR2 SVGAGI (reference sequence). V was shortened by 8 bases and J by 1 base, with 12 bases between the two germline ends. The CDR3 is CASQRGASYEQYF. The DNA of the CDR3 is TGTGCCAGCCAACGGGGAGCGTCCTACGAGCAGTACTTC.

V gene TRBV19 combines with J gene TRBJ2-7, with a tentative D call TRBD1 (5 bases). Germline V CDR1 and CDR2: LNHDA, SQIVND (reference sequence). V was trimmed by 4 bases and J by 2 bases, leaving 12 bases between them. This CDR3 region has 14 residues. CDR3 residues: CASSTGPTPYEQYF. CDR3 DNA sequence: TGTGCCAGTAGTACAGGGCCGACCCCCTACGAGCAGTACTTC. Variable domain in full (rest from reference TRBV19 and TRBJ2-7): DGGITQSPKYLFRKEGQNVTLSCEQNLNHDAMYWYRQDPGQGLRLIYYSQIVNDFQKGDIAEGYSVSREKKESFPLTVTSAQKNPTAFYLCASSTGPTPYEQYFGPGTRLTVT.

This clone was detected once. V usage is TRBV6-5 and J usage is TRBJ2-7; D gene uncertain. From germline, CDR1 is MNHEY and CDR2 SVGAGI. The CDR3 is made up of 12 amino acids. V shed 6 bases and J shed 6 bases, with 12 bases lying between them. CDR3 bases: TGTGCCAGCAGCCCCATGGGTCTCGAGCAGTACTTC. Residues: CASSPMGLEQYF.

V gene TRBV7-2 combines with J gene TRBJ2-7; maybe TRBD1 (6 bases). V lost 1 base and J 7 bases, leaving 11 bases between the germline ends. This CDR3 has 13 amino acids. Germline V gene data show CDR1 as SGHTA and CDR2 as FQGNSA. The CDR3 is CASSLGARGEQYF. The CDR3 bases are TGTGCCAGCAGCTTAGGAGCGAGGGGGGAGCAGTACTTC.

As DNA, the CDR3 is TGTGCCAGCAGCGTAGGAGGGGACACCTCCTACGAGCAGTACTTC. This translates into CASSVGGDTSYEQYF. The chain joins TRBV9 to TRBJ2-7; D might be TRBD1 (6 bases). V dropped 0 bases and J dropped 0 bases, with 10 bases sitting between them. Per germline, CDR1 SGDLS and CDR2 YYNGEE. This CDR3 has 15 residues.

The chain employs TRBV30 and TRBJ1-1; D is unclear. The CDR3 sequence is 12 residues long. Germline V lookup: CDR1 GTSNPN, CDR2 SVGIG (reference sequence). In nucleotides, the CDR3 is TGTGCTGGGCCCGGGCCGAACACTGAAGCTTTCTTT. Protein: CAGPGPNTEAFF.

CDR3 loop: CASSYSGEAGNTIYF. The CDR3 DNA is TGCGCCAGCAGCTACTCTGGGGAGGCGGGAAACACCATATATTTT. The gene calls are TRBV5-1 and TRBJ1-3, with no clear D. Germline V gene data show CDR1 as SGHRS and CDR2 as YFSETQ. The length of the CDR3 is 15 residues. Trimming removed 3 bases at V and 4 bases at J, with 14 bases between.

The gene calls are TRBV5-1 and TRBJ2-4; D unresolved. Trimming took off 4 bases at V and 3 bases at J, with 8 bases between the two ends. Germline loops: CDR1 SGHRS, CDR2 YFSETQ. CDR3 size: 13 residues. The CDR3 DNA follows: TGCGCCAGCAGCCTCAGCCTCAAAAACATTCAGTACTTC. It codes for CASSLSLKNIQYF.

This clone was counted once. The chain employs TRBV11-2 and TRBJ2-3, with 8 nucleotides matching TRBD1. Germline CDR1 is SGHAT and CDR2 is FQNNGV. V gave up 6 bases and J gave up 2 bases; unmatched junction bases: 4. The CDR3 loop spans 14 amino acids. The CDR3: CASSPTGATDTQYF. The DNA for the CDR3 is TGTGCCAGCAGTCCGACAGGGGCCACAGATACGCAGTATTTT.

V usage is TRBV19 and J usage is TRBJ1-2, with a possible D match to TRBD1 (6 bases). Trimming removed 5 bases from V and 4 bases from J, with 14 bases in between. Germline values: CDR1 LNHDA, CDR2 SQIVND (reference sequence). This CDR3 contains 14 residues. The CDR3 spells CASSPARGPYGYTF. The CDR3 DNA reads TGTGCCAGTAGTCCAGCTCGGGGGCCCTATGGCTACACCTTC.

The chain uses TRBV7-2 and TRBJ2-7, with D possibly matching TRBD2 (6 bases). CDR3 length equals 13 residues. Germline CDR1 is SGHTA and CDR2 is FQGNSA. Trimming pared 5 bases from V and 7 bases from J, leaving 15 bases between. CDR3 in DNA: TGTGCCAGCAGCCCGGGAGTGGCGGGAGAGCAGTACTTC. The encoded protein is CASSPGVAGEQYF.

The J gene is TRBJ1-3, the V gene TRBV28; D is unclear. The CDR3 has 13 residues. Between the trimmed V and J ends, which lost 4 bases and 0 bases, there was a span of 4 bases. CDR1 MDHEN and CDR2 SYDVKM come from the germline V gene. The CDR3 DNA is TGTGCCAGCAGTTACCTCTCTGGAAACACCATATATTTT. Protein sequence: CASSYLSGNTIYF.

The chain has TRBV19 and TRBJ2-7, with TRBD1 identical over 7 bases. Germline values: CDR1 LNHDA, CDR2 SQIVND (reference sequence). The CDR3 length is 14 residues. V lost 1 base to trimming and J lost 5 bases; unmatched junction nucleotides: 5. CDR3 loop: CASSIGATGNEQYF. In nucleotides, the CDR3 is TGTGCCAGTAGTATAGGAGCGACAGGGAACGAGCAGTACTTC.

The gene calls are TRBV7-3 and TRBJ2-2, with 8 bases lining up with TRBD2. The CDR3 totals 16 residues. Unmatched junction bases numbered 11, after V lost 5 bases and J lost 6 bases. CDR1 and CDR2 (germline): SGHTA, FQGTGA. DNA of the CDR3: TGTGCCAGCAGCACTAACGGCGGGAGGTCAGCCGGGGAGCTGTTTTTT. Protein: CASSTNGGRSAGELFF.

This clone was seen a few times. J is TRBJ1-2 and V is TRBV4-3; D unclear. This CDR3 spans 13 amino acids. V lost 4 bases to trimming and J lost 4 bases, with 10 bases between them. The germline CDR1 and CDR2 sequences are LGHNA and YSLEER. The CDR3 region has the DNA TGCGCCAGCAGCCCAAGACCAATCTATGGCTACACCTTC. Protein: CASSPRPIYGYTF.